A selection of T cell receptor beta chains follows, all from one sample in a study of neurological immune-mediated disorders. TCRdb ran MiXCR on the 5' RACE reads and lists one entry per CDR3 protein. The data show approximately 46,000 distinct CDR3 sequences, roughly 3% seen once. Source material: PBMCs. All receptors come from a woman in her forties or fifties with multiple sclerosis. CDR3s include the opening cysteine and the closing phenylalanine or tryptophan. Fields, in order: J gene, D gene, V gene, clone size, CDR3 protein, CDR3 DNA. The D gene is left open where the match is weak. The size of a clone is reported for some rows only, either as once, few or many, or as a class for expanded clones.

>TRBJ2-7|-|TRBV6-2/TRBV6-3|many
CASSAPGSGQYF
TGTGCCAGCAGCGCTCCGGGGTCTGGGCAGTACTTC
>TRBJ2-1|-|TRBV7-7|many
CASSRAGGYEQFF
TGTGCCAGCAGCCGGGCCGGGGGCTATGAGCAGTTCTTC
>TRBJ2-1|-|TRBV5-1|many
CASSSASSYNEQFF
TGCGCCAGCAGCTCGGCTAGCTCCTACAATGAGCAGTTCTTC
>TRBJ1-5|-|TRBV20-1|many
CSAGFGGNQPQHF
TGCAGTGCTGGATTCGGGGGGAATCAGCCCCAGCATTTT
>TRBJ2-7|TRBD2|TRBV10-3|many
CAISESLPRLAGVPYEQYF
TGTGCCATCAGTGAGTCCCTACCAAGACTAGCGGGAGTACCCTACGAGCAGTACTTC
>TRBJ2-3|-|TRBV7-8|-
CASSLSTDKQYF
TGTGCCAGCAGCTTAAGCACAGATAAGCAGTATTTT
>TRBJ2-7|TRBD2|TRBV3-1|few
CDSSKAGAEQYF
TGTGACAGCAGCAAAGCGGGGGCCGAGCAGTACTTC
>TRBJ1-4|-|TRBV20-1|many
CSASYGGIGEKLFF
TGCAGTGCATCTTACGGGGGTATTGGGGAAAAACTGTTTTTT
>TRBJ2-2|-|TRBV5-1|many
CASGRTDTGELFF
TGCGCCAGCGGAAGGACAGACACCGGGGAGCTGTTTTTT
>TRBJ1-1|-|TRBV20-1|many
CSAREKGTGPEAFF
TGCAGTGCTAGGGAAAAGGGCACCGGGCCTGAAGCTTTCTTT
>TRBJ2-1|TRBD2|TRBV10-3|many
CAISPRTSGSSYNEQFF
TGTGCCATCAGTCCCAGGACTAGCGGTAGCTCCTACAATGAGCAGTTCTTC
>TRBJ2-1|-|TRBV20-1|many
CSATGNHNEQFF
TGCAGTGCGACCGGGAACCACAATGAGCAGTTCTTC
>TRBJ2-2|-|TRBV9|medium-sized
CASSVTRTQTNTGELFF
TGTGCCAGCAGCGTGACGCGGACCCAGACGAACACCGGGGAGCTGTTTTTT
>TRBJ2-7|TRBD2|TRBV25-1|many
CASSRGGGERQYF
TGTGCCAGCAGTCGTGGGGGAGGGGAACGACAGTACTTC
>TRBJ2-3|-|TRBV6-5|few
CDSSTSTDTQYF
TGTGACAGCAGTACCAGCACAGATACGCAGTATTTT
>TRBJ2-4|-|TRBV5-1|many
CASSASPVAKNIQYF
TGCGCCAGCAGCGCCAGCCCCGTAGCCAAAAACATTCAGTACTTC
>TRBJ1-4|-|TRBV7-2|many
CASSPKGSANEKLFF
TGTGCCAGCAGCCCGAAGGGGTCGGCTAATGAAAAACTGTTTTTT
>TRBJ2-1|TRBD1|TRBV28|many
CASSSSSGGSYNEQFF
TGTGCCAGCAGTTCCTCTTCAGGGGGTTCCTACAATGAGCAGTTCTTC
>TRBJ2-5|-|TRBV7-8|many
CASSFQGGGTETQYF
TGTGCCAGCAGCTTCCAAGGGGGGGGTACGGAGACCCAGTACTTC
>TRBJ2-7|-|TRBV5-1|many
CASSLGIAERVRQYF
TGCGCCAGCAGCTTGGGGATAGCGGAGCGGGTACGGCAGTACTTC
>TRBJ1-1|-|TRBV28|many
CASSFPSGAFF
TGTGCCAGCAGTTTCCCGTCCGGGGCTTTCTTT
>TRBJ1-4|-|TRBV29-1|few
CSVEVSPNEKLFF
TGCAGCGTTGAAGTTTCCCCGAATGAAAAACTGTTTTTT
>TRBJ2-7|-|TRBV5-1|many
CASSLEGQGSDEQYF
TGCGCCAGCAGCTTGGAGGGTCAGGGTAGCGACGAGCAGTACTTC
>TRBJ2-1|-|TRBV7-3|many
CASSSDPAMGEQFF
TGTGCCAGCAGCAGTGACCCCGCGATGGGTGAGCAGTTCTTC
>TRBJ1-1|-|TRBV6-5|many
CASSYEGMATTEAFF
TGTGCCAGCAGTTACGAGGGGATGGCGACCACTGAAGCTTTCTTT
>TRBJ2-1|TRBD2|TRBV20-1|medium-sized
CSAIGPSGNSYLSYNEQFF
TGCAGTGCTATAGGGCCTAGCGGAAACTCTTACCTCTCCTACAATGAGCAGTTCTTC
>TRBJ2-3|-|TRBV20-1|many
CSARGGRGGTDTQYF
TGCAGTGCTAGAGGCGGCAGGGGTGGCACAGATACGCAGTATTTT
>TRBJ1-6|-|TRBV20-1|many
CSDGQYNSPLHF
TGCAGTGACGGACAGTATAATTCACCCCTCCACTTT
>TRBJ2-1|-|TRBV5-1|many
CASSLDSGWPDEQFF
TGCGCCAGCAGCTTGGATAGCGGCTGGCCCGATGAGCAGTTCTTC
>TRBJ2-7|-|TRBV29-1|many
CSVESYSGSYEQYF
TGCAGCGTTGAGAGTTATAGCGGATCCTACGAGCAGTACTTC
>TRBJ2-1|-|TRBV6-6|many
CASSGVGEQFF
TGTGCCAGCAGTGGGGTGGGGGAGCAGTTCTTC